This T cell receptor beta chain was obtained from a study of naive and memory T cell subsets. The ends lost 5 bases at V and 3 bases at J; junction bases unmatched: 3. CDR3 length: 15 amino acids. Per the germline V gene, CDR1 is LNHNV and CDR2 is YYDKDF (reference sequence). Study-level results: Findings for naive and memory subsets could not be checked against ground truth.

Both TRBC1 and TRBC2 were covered by a beta constant-region primer of two equimolar oligonucleotides. TCRdb re-analysed the UMI-ligation and nested PCR reads in MiXCR, keeping a single row per CDR3 protein. This table has approximately 85,000 distinct CDR3 sequences, 5.5% to 8.5% appearing once. This clonotype has a count of ten or more. The target antigen is unknown. This TCR was recovered from a human donor in good health. The sample was central memory CD4+ T cells from blood. This chain joins TRBV15 and TRBJ2-1; 11 nucleotides line up with TRBD2. CDR3 amino acids: CATSGGTSGYNEQFF. CDR3 bases: TGTGCCACCAGCGGGGGGACTAGCGGCTACAATGAGCAGTTCTTC.